The present entry profiles one T cell receptor (beta chain) with its context. The sample belongs to a study of T cell clonotyping in hematopoietic cell transplantation. Time point in this sample: recipient sample about 28 days before transplant, after cytoreduction. This CDR3 is 16 amino acids long. V lost 9 bases to trimming and J lost 4 bases; unmatched junction nucleotides: 9. In germline, CDR1 is MDHEN, CDR2 SYDVKM. TCRdb keeps only in-frame clones here, not all; method: immunoSEQ multiplex PCR. Among roughly 5,400 clones, around 83% were seen once, and the ten largest hold roughly 4%. The TCR sequence derives from a man aged 60-69 years with acute myeloid leukemia. Some clones in this sample may be carry-over from other donors' samples. The specimen was peripheral blood mononuclear cells, collected before stem cell transplant. The chain recombines TRBV28 with TRBJ2-7; 16 nucleotides line up with TRBD2. The CDR3 DNA sequence: TGTGCCAGTGGGACTAGCGGGAGGGCGGGCCAGTACGAGCAGTACTTC. Its protein is CASGTSGRAGQYEQYF. The full variable domain, rest sourced from reference TRBV28 and TRBJ2-7, is DVKVTQSSRYLVKRTGEKVFLECVQDMDHENMFWYRQDPGLGLRLIYFSYDVKMKEKGDIPEGYSVSREKKERFSLILESASTNQTSMYLCASGTSGRAGQYEQYFGPGTRLTVT.